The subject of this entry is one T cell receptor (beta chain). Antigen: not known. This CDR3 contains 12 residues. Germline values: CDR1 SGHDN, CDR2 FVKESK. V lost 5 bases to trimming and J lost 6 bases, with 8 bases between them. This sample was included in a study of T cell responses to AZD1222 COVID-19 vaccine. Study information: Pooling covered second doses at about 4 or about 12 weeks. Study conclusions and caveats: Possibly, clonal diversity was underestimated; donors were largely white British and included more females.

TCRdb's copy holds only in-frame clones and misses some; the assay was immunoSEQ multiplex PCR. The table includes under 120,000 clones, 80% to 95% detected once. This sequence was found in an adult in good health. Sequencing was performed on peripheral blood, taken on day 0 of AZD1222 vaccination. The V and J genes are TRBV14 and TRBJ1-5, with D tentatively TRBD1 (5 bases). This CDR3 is CASSRGSQPQHF. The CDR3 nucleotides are TGTGCCAGCAGCAGGGGAAGTCAGCCCCAGCATTTT. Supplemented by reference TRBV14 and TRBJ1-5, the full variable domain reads EAGVTQFPSHSVIEKGQTVTLRCDPISGHDNLYWYRRVMGKEIKFLLHFVKESKQDESGMPNNRFLAERTGGTYSTLKVQPAELEDSGVYFCASSRGSQPQHFGDGTRLSIL.